The present entry profiles one T cell receptor (beta chain) with its context. Repertoires were generated with immunoSEQ multiplex PCR, while TCRdb's copy carries only in-frame clones and drops some. The sample shows 55,000 to 70,000 clones, around 89% of them seen only once. The data originate from a study of T cell changes during pregnancy in multiple sclerosis. Source: peripheral blood, taken in the first trimester of pregnancy. The TCR sequence derives from a female donor with multiple sclerosis, enrolled in a pregnancy study.

CDR3: CASSYAGITEAFF. The CDR3 region has the DNA TGTGCCAGCAGTTACGCGGGTATCACTGAAGCTTTCTTT. This chain links TRBV6-5 with TRBJ1-1, with D uncertain. The V gene's germline CDR1 is MNHEY and CDR2 SVGAGI. The CDR3 extends over 13 amino acids. Trimming left V 2 bases short and J 4 bases short, with 8 bases between.